This T cell receptor (beta chain) was identified in a study of cytomegalovirus exposure and HLA in healthy donors. Turning to the study itself: In a previous analysis, some 110 million unique TCR beta sequences were found from 150 million to 200 million T cells.

PCR amplification relied on 60 Vbeta primers (plus 13 Jbeta primers). As handled by the study authors: A later analysis counted roughly 74 million unique TCR beta chains, roughly 11 million shared. The assay was immunoSEQ multiplex PCR, and TCRdb's table has in-frame clones only and misses some. Clone size and V and J calls were adopted from that table, with D and trimming inferred from the DNA. This sample carries some 200,000 clones, just under 70% of them seen once, and the ten largest clones take about 3%. Details on this clone: Its antigen remains unknown.

Trimming left V 4 bases short and J 0 bases short, with 19 bases between. CDR1 and CDR2 from the germline V gene are SNHLY and FYNNEI. CDR3 size: 17 residues. The study, taken as a whole, reports: Reported findings show TCR beta sequences accurately forecast HLA-A and HLA-B alleles in most subjects. Cytomegalovirus-associated status was assigned to 164 TCR beta chains.

Sequences were obtained from PBMCs. V and J are TRBV2 and TRBJ2-7, with D maybe TRBD1 (6 bases). This clonotype was obtained from a man between 35 and 55 years old in good health and CMV-seropositive. Here the CDR3 reads CASSVRRQEFDSYEQYF. CDR3 in DNA: TGTGCCAGCAGTGTACGTAGACAGGAGTTTGACTCCTACGAGCAGTACTTC.